Presented here are 17 T cell receptor beta chains from one specimen sequenced in a study of cytomegalovirus exposure and HLA in healthy donors. The PCR used 60 Vbeta and 13 Jbeta primers. Sequencing used immunoSEQ multiplex PCR; TCRdb keeps in-frame clones, though not all of them. Among approximately 130,000 clones listed, about three quarters were seen once. Sequencing used PBMCs. The receptors derive from a woman aged 40 to 50 in good health and CMV-seronegative.

J is TRBJ2-2 and V is TRBV7-3; 9 nucleotides match TRBD1. Trimming took 5 bases from V and 7 from J; bases not matched to a gene: 11. The CDR3 contains 16 residues. Germline V gene sequence: CDR1 SGHTA, CDR2 FQGTGA. CDR3 nucleotides: TGTGCCAGCAGCCTCTACGGACAGGGGCTGGGCGGGGAGCTGTTTTTT. This encodes CASSLYGQGLGGELFF.

The chain joins TRBV10-3 to TRBJ1-5, with no clear D. Looked up from germline, CDR1 is ENHRY and CDR2 is SYGVKD. The CDR3 sequence is 14 residues long. V was clipped by 1 base and J by 4 bases, with 8 bases between them. CDR3 sequence: CAISEFLSNQPQHF. CDR3 coding DNA: TGTGCCATCAGTGAGTTCCTGAGTAATCAGCCCCAGCATTTT.

Points on this clone: At one of its ends the junction is not consistent with the germline gene, which may arise from a read error. The chain joins TRBV7-9 to TRBJ1-1; 7 bases are a match to TRBD1. The germline CDR1 and CDR2 sequences are SEHNR and FQNEAQ (reference sequence). This CDR3 region has 14 residues. The chain's CDR3 is CSSRPGTVNTEAFF. The CDR3 DNA follows: TGTTCCAGCAGACCCGGGACAGTGAACACTGAAGCTTTCTTT. The full variable domain, rest sourced from reference TRBV7-9 and TRBJ1-1, is DTGVSQNPRHKITKRGQNVTFRCDPISEHNRLYWYRQTLGQGPEFLTYFQNEAQLEKSRLLSDRFSAERPKGSFSTLEIQRTEQGDSAMYLCSSRPGTVNTEAFFGQGTRLTVV.

This chain uses TRBV7-2 with TRBJ1-1, with D perhaps TRBD1 (6 bases). This CDR3 region has 15 residues. The V end lost 2 bases, the J end lost 4 bases, and 14 bases lay between the germline ends. The germline V gene encodes CDR1 SGHTA and CDR2 FQGNSA. The CDR3: CASSLYQGRGTEAFF. DNA of the CDR3: TGTGCCAGCAGCTTATATCAGGGGAGGGGCACTGAAGCTTTCTTT.

As to this clone: At one end, the junction sequence differs from germline, possibly due to a read error. The rearrangement links TRBV6-1 to TRBJ2-4, with D perhaps matching TRBD1 (5 bases). There are 14 residues in the CDR3. Germline V gene lookup returns CDR1 MNHNS and CDR2 SASEGT. The CDR3 loop reads CASSPRVTKNSQYF. The CDR3 DNA follows: TGTGCCAGCAGTCCCAGGGTGACCAAAAACAGTCAGTACTTC.

This chain connects TRBV18 to TRBJ2-3; 10 nucleotides align to TRBD1. Germline V gene data show CDR1 as KGHSH and CDR2 as LQKENI. The CDR3 loop spans 16 amino acids. V trimming: 5 bases; J trimming: 1 base; junction bases outside the gene matches: 6. CDR3 protein: CASSVSTGGGTDTQYF. CDR3 bases: TGTGCCAGCTCAGTATCGACAGGGGGCGGCACAGATACGCAGTATTTT.

This clone was found a few times. The CDR3 loop is CASSFTVLNEQFF. CDR3 in DNA: TGTGCCAGCAGTTTTACCGTACTCAATGAGCAGTTCTTC. The rearrangement uses TRBV11-2 and TRBJ2-1; no firm D call. The V gene's germline CDR1 is SGHAT and CDR2 FQNNGV. The V end was cut by 6 bases, the J end by 6 bases, with 12 bases between. The CDR3 consists of 13 residues.

This clone occurred a few times. CDR3 sequence: CASSQATSGGTYEQYF. The CDR3 coding sequence is TGTGCCAGCAGCCAAGCAACTAGCGGGGGAACCTACGAGCAGTACTTC. V and J are TRBV4-2 and TRBJ2-7; 11 bases agree with TRBD2. V lost 1 base, J lost 2 bases, and 4 bases stayed unmatched. Germline values: CDR1 LGHNA, CDR2 YNFKEQ. The CDR3 has 16 amino acids.

This chain links TRBV10-3 with TRBJ1-1; the match to TRBD1 covers 8 bases. The CDR3 loop spans 13 amino acids. Germline lookup yields CDR1 ENHRY and CDR2 SYGVKD. J lost 11 bases, V lost 7 bases, and 12 bases had no gene match. CDR3 loop: CAIKGQESGRAFF. The CDR3 region has the DNA TGTGCCATCAAGGGACAGGAATCGGGGAGGGCTTTCTTT.

V usage is TRBV5-1 and J usage is TRBJ2-4; 12 bases are a match to TRBD1. The germline gives CDR1 SGHRS, CDR2 YFSETQ. CDR3 length: 14 residues. With 4 bases clipped from V and 12 bases from J, the junction kept 8 bases outside the gene matches. The CDR3: CASSPGTGGVSQYF. CDR3 nucleotide sequence: TGCGCCAGCAGCCCTGGGACAGGGGGCGTCAGTCAGTACTTC.

V usage is TRBV19 and J usage is TRBJ2-5; 7 bases are a match to TRBD2. Germline loops: CDR1 LNHDA, CDR2 SQIVND (reference sequence). The CDR3 spans 14 residues. Trimming at V came to 2 bases and at J to 6 bases, leaving 6 bases not matched to a gene. CDR3 residues: CASSISAGEKTQYF. Here the CDR3 DNA reads TGTGCCAGTAGTATATCTGCGGGAGAAAAGACCCAGTACTTC.

V gene TRBV21-1 combines with J gene TRBJ2-7; whether TRBD1, the table's D call, matches the DNA was not checked. TRBV21-1 is described as a pseudogene. The CDR3 runs 15 residues. CDR3 protein: CASSNVYRDDYEQYF. CDR3 coding DNA: TGTGCCAGCAGCAACGTATACAGGGACGATTACGAGCAGTACTTC.

V and J are TRBV5-5 and TRBJ2-1, with 9 positions matching TRBD2. Germline V lookup: CDR1 SGHKS, CDR2 YYEKEE (reference sequence). The V and J ends lost 3 bases and 6 bases, in that order; junction bases with no gene match: 7. The CDR3 runs to 15 residues. The CDR3 region is CASSSLLAGFNEQFF. DNA of the CDR3: TGTGCCAGCAGCTCCCTACTAGCGGGTTTCAATGAGCAGTTCTTC. The full variable domain, its missing parts supplied by reference TRBV5-5 and TRBJ2-1, is DAGVTQSPTHLIKTRGQQVTLRCSPISGHKSVSWYQQVLGQGPQFIFQYYEKEERGRGNFPDRFSARQFPNYSSELNVNALLLGDSALYLCASSSLLAGFNEQFFGPGTRLTVL.

This chain connects TRBV2 to TRBJ2-6; D call uncertain. This CDR3 comprises 16 residues. The V gene lost 7 bases and the J gene lost 0 bases, with 13 bases spanning the gap. Germline V gene data show CDR1 as SNHLY and CDR2 as FYNNEI. CDR3 amino acids: CASTKSDLSGANVLTF. CDR3 in DNA: TGTGCCAGCACCAAGAGTGATCTCTCTGGGGCCAACGTCCTGACTTTC.

This clone came up a few times. The rearrangement links TRBV18 to TRBJ2-3; 7 nucleotides agree with TRBD2. The CDR3 has 15 residues. The V segment lost 3 bases and the J segment 1 base; nucleotides outside the gene matches: 4. The V gene's germline CDR1 is KGHSH and CDR2 LQKENI. In DNA form, the CDR3 reads TGTGCCAGCTCACCGGGGGGGGTTCGCACAGATACGCAGTATTTT. Translation gives CASSPGGVRTDTQYF.

V is TRBV2 and J is TRBJ2-7; 8 bases agree with TRBD1. V gave up 5 bases and J gave up 13 bases; unmatched junction bases: 7. CDR1 SNHLY and CDR2 FYNNEI come from the germline V gene. The CDR3 has 11 amino acids. The CDR3 nucleotides read TGTGCCAGCAGTTTACGACAGGGGTATTACTTC. It specifies CASSLRQGYYF.

This chain joins TRBV5-1 and TRBJ2-7; D possibly corresponds to TRBD2 (6 bases). The germline V and J ends were trimmed by 4 bases and 6 bases, with 11 bases remaining between them. The CDR3 sequence is 12 residues long. Germline CDR1 SGHRS, CDR2 YFSETQ. The CDR3, as DNA: TGCGCCAGCAGCCCGGGGGAGGCCGAGCAGTACTTC. Protein sequence: CASSPGEAEQYF. Complete variable domain (other parts from reference TRBV5-1 and TRBJ2-7): KAGVTQTPRYLIKTRGQQVTLSCSPISGHRSVSWYQQTPGQGLQFLFEYFSETQRNKGNFPGRFSGRQFSNSRSEMNVSTLELGDSALYLCASSPGEAEQYFGPGTRLTVT.